Below are 16 T cell receptor beta chains sequenced from a single sample in a study of blood T cell repertoires in COVID-19. The protocol was immunoSEQ multiplex PCR, while the TCRdb copy is restricted to in-frame clones and leaves out a portion. The data contain about 350,000 clones, 70% to 90% of them singletons. Sequencing was performed on PBMCs or T cells enriched from blood (not recorded which). The receptors stem from a woman in her twenties or thirties who had recovered from COVID-19.

This clone has only one observation. V gene TRBV7-3 combines with J gene TRBJ2-3; a possible D gene is TRBD1 (6 bases). Germline-derived CDR1 and CDR2 are SGHTA and FQGTGA. V lost 1 base and J 2 bases, leaving 7 bases between the germline ends. This CDR3 comprises 14 residues. The chain's CDR3 is CASSLRGPTDTQYF. CDR3 DNA sequence: TGTGCCAGCAGCTTAAGGGGGCCCACAGATACGCAGTATTTT.

Notes on this clone: The DNA is omitted, as the CDR3 cannot be located on it reliably, and the CDR3 follows TCRdb's listing. The rearrangement joins TRBV1 to TRBJ2-3; the DNA was not compared with TRBD2, the D call given in the table. TRBV1 is listed as a pseudogene. The CDR3 is 18 amino acids in total, end residues counted. CDR3 sequence reads: CTSSQVAGGTSSTDTQYF.

V usage is TRBV28 and J usage is TRBJ2-1, with 10 nucleotides matching TRBD2. Germline CDR1 MDHEN, CDR2 SYDVKM. Unmatched junction bases numbered 3, after V lost 2 bases and J lost 2 bases. This CDR3 is 16 amino acids long. The CDR3 here is CASSLLAGATYNEQFF. CDR3 in DNA: TGTGCCAGCAGTTTACTAGCGGGGGCGACCTACAATGAGCAGTTCTTC.

This clone was seen a handful of times. The chain uses TRBV15 and TRBJ1-6, with 8 bases lining up with TRBD1. Germline trimming cut 3 bases from V and 5 bases from J; bases unmatched to any gene: 0. CDR1 and CDR2 (germline): LNHNV, YYDKDF (reference sequence). This CDR3 region has 14 residues. The CDR3 DNA is TGTGCCACCAGCAGGGACAGGGATAATTCACCCCTCCACTTT. Its protein product is CATSRDRDNSPLHF.

The chain carries TRBV14 and TRBJ1-3; possible D gene TRBD1, 5 bases. CDR1 and CDR2 (germline): SGHDN, FVKESK. The CDR3 has 22 residues. The ends were cut back, 2 bases at V and 2 bases at J, with 31 bases in the middle. Written as DNA, the CDR3 is TGTGCCAGCAGCCAATACCCACCCCTCAGGGCGCCTAGTGGATCAGCTGGAAACACCATATATTTT. It encodes CASSQYPPLRAPSGSAGNTIYF. Full variable domain (outside the CDR3, taken from reference TRBV14 and TRBJ1-3): EAGVTQFPSHSVIEKGQTVTLRCDPISGHDNLYWYRRVMGKEIKFLLHFVKESKQDESGMPNNRFLAERTGGTYSTLKVQPAELEDSGVYFCASSQYPPLRAPSGSAGNTIYFGEGSWLTVV.

The J gene is TRBJ1-2, the V gene TRBV2; the match to TRBD1 covers 7 bases. There are 12 residues in the CDR3. V lost 10 bases to trimming and J lost 6 bases; unmatched junction nucleotides: 8. The V gene's germline CDR1 is SNHLY and CDR2 FYNNEI. The CDR3 is CAIIRTGDGYTF. The CDR3 nucleotides are TGTGCCATTATCAGGACAGGTGATGGCTACACCTTC. The entire variable domain, with the rest obtained from reference TRBV2 and TRBJ1-2, is as follows: EPEVTQTPSHQVTQMGQEVILRCVPISNHLYFYWYRQILGQKVEFLVSFYNNEISEKSEIFDDQFSVERPDGSNFTLKIRSTKLEDSAMYFCAIIRTGDGYTFGSGTRLTVV.

The CDR3 DNA follows: TGCGCCAGCAGCCAAGGGGGCGATTTGGCAGATACGCAGTATTTT. Protein product: CASSQGGDLADTQYF. V usage is TRBV4-1 and J usage is TRBJ2-3, with TRBD1 as a possible D gene (5 bases). Trimming removed 1 base from V and 4 bases from J, with 12 bases in between. The germline CDR1 and CDR2 sequences are MGHRA and YSYEKL. The CDR3 has 15 amino acids.

For this clone: This specimen includes other DNA sequences encoding the same CDR3. The chain is built from TRBV27 and TRBJ1-1; D is ambiguous. Looked up from germline, CDR1 is MNHEY and CDR2 is SMNVEV (reference sequence). This CDR3 comprises 13 residues. The V end lost 8 bases, the J end lost 1 base, and 11 bases lay between the germline ends. The CDR3 region is CASRLTGNTEAFF. CDR3 sequence (DNA): TGTGCCAGCCGCCTAACGGGGAACACTGAAGCTTTCTTT.

The V gene is TRBV7-2, the J gene TRBJ2-7; the match to TRBD2 covers 8 bases. The CDR3 length is 18 residues. In germline, CDR1 is SGHTA, CDR2 FQGNSA. V lost 5 bases and J lost 2; bases outside the gene matches: 17. The CDR3 region has the DNA TGTGCCAGCAGCCTAAGAAGTAGCCAAAGCGGGGGTACCTACGAGCAGTACTTC. Its translation: CASSLRSSQSGGTYEQYF.

Only one count was recorded for this clone. The chain is built from TRBV5-4 and TRBJ1-4; 10 nucleotides agree with TRBD1. Germline CDR1 and CDR2: SGHNT and YYREEE (reference sequence). Trimming at V came to 4 bases and at J to 7 bases, leaving 7 bases not matched to a gene. This CDR3 contains 15 residues. DNA of the CDR3: TGTGCCAGCAGCGGGGGCGGGGACAGGGGTGAAAAACTGTTTTTT. Its translation is CASSGGGDRGEKLFF.

This rearrangement joins TRBV6-5 to TRBJ1-2; D ambiguous. The V and J ends lost 9 bases and 4 bases respectively, with 15 bases between them. The CDR3 totals 13 residues. In germline, CDR1 is MNHEY, CDR2 SVGAGI. The CDR3 spells CASLSRGLYGYTF. The CDR3 DNA reads as TGTGCCAGTTTATCGAGAGGGCTCTATGGCTACACCTTC.

This sequence joins TRBV5-1 and TRBJ1-5; 9 positions agree with TRBD1. With 0 bases clipped from V and 9 bases from J, the junction kept 7 bases outside the gene matches. Germline assignment: CDR1 SGHRS and CDR2 YFSETQ. This CDR3 comprises 15 residues. The CDR3, as DNA: TGCGCCAGCAGCTTGGGTGGGACAGGGTATACGCCCCAGCATTTT. Its translation is CASSLGGTGYTPQHF.

This chain connects TRBV19 to TRBJ2-7, with a tentative D call TRBD2 (5 bases). The CDR3 covers 13 residues. V lost 4 bases to trimming and J lost 3 bases, with 10 bases between them. In germline, CDR1 is LNHDA, CDR2 SQIVND (reference sequence). CDR3 loop: CASSTSGYYEQYF. DNA of the CDR3: TGTGCCAGTAGTACATCGGGGTACTACGAGCAGTACTTC. The full variable domain, completed using reference TRBV19 and TRBJ2-7, is DGGITQSPKYLFRKEGQNVTLSCEQNLNHDAMYWYRQDPGQGLRLIYYSQIVNDFQKGDIAEGYSVSREKKESFPLTVTSAQKNPTAFYLCASSTSGYYEQYFGPGTRLTVT.

This rearrangement joins TRBV18 to TRBJ1-6; tentatively, D is TRBD1 (5 bases). V was cut by 3 bases and J by 5 bases, with 14 bases left in between. Germline assignment: CDR1 KGHSH and CDR2 LQKENI. The CDR3 runs 16 residues. CDR3 in amino acids: CASSPEGGTNNSPLHF. The CDR3 bases are TGTGCCAGCTCACCCGAGGGCGGGACTAATAATTCACCCCTCCACTTT.

As to this clone: Mismatch with germline at one junction end may stem from a read error. The CDR3 DNA reads as TGTGCCAGCACCGTTGAACAACACTACGGCTACACCTTC. Its translation: CASTVEQHYGYTF. This rearrangement joins TRBV6-5 to TRBJ1-2; D is uncertain. The CDR3 runs to 13 residues. The germline V gene has CDR1 MNHEY and CDR2 SVGAGI.

V gene TRBV19 combines with J gene TRBJ1-2, with D unresolved. Germline lookup yields CDR1 LNHDA and CDR2 SQIVND (reference sequence). Between the trimmed V and J ends, which lost 3 bases and 4 bases, there was a span of 15 bases. The CDR3 has 15 residues. The DNA for the CDR3 is TGTGCCAGTAGTATCGTTTACCCCTACTCCTATGGCTACACCTTC. The encoded protein is CASSIVYPYSYGYTF. Full variable domain (remainder filled in from reference TRBV19 and TRBJ1-2): DGGITQSPKYLFRKEGQNVTLSCEQNLNHDAMYWYRQDPGQGLRLIYYSQIVNDFQKGDIAEGYSVSREKKESFPLTVTSAQKNPTAFYLCASSIVYPYSYGYTFGSGTRLTVV.